One and the same sample provided the 25 T cell receptor beta chains below, sequenced in a study of blood T cell repertoires in COVID-19. Some clones are missing from TCRdb's copy, which holds only in-frame ones; the method was immunoSEQ multiplex PCR. The table records 250,000 to 300,000 clones, 65% to 90% of them present only once. The specimen sequenced was PBMCs or T cells enriched from blood (not recorded which). The receptors were gathered from a man aged 18 to 35 who had recovered from COVID-19.

This clone was detected a few times. The sample carries other DNA sequences with the same CDR3. The J gene is TRBJ1-6, the V gene TRBV18, with 9 bases that match TRBD1. With V trimmed by 3 bases and J by 7 bases, 1 base remained unmatched. The CDR3 loop spans 14 amino acids. CDR1 and CDR2 from the germline V gene are KGHSH and LQKENI. The CDR3, as DNA: TGTGCCAGCTCACCGGGACAGGGAAATTCACCCCTCCACTTT. Encoded protein: CASSPGQGNSPLHF.

This chain links TRBV27 with TRBJ2-7; 10 nucleotides agree with TRBD1. J lost 3 bases, V lost 5 bases, and 7 bases had no gene match. The CDR3 totals 15 residues. The germline V gene encodes CDR1 MNHEY and CDR2 SMNVEV (reference sequence). Here the CDR3 DNA reads TGTGCCAGCAGTCCCCTGGGGACAGGGGACTACGAGCAGTACTTC. Protein product: CASSPLGTGDYEQYF.

This chain uses TRBV6-5 with TRBJ1-1; D uncertain. Germline CDR1 and CDR2: MNHEY and SVGAGI. Trimming stripped 6 bases from V and 1 base from J, with 9 bases between. The CDR3 length is 13 residues. The CDR3 sequence is CASRPGPNTEAFF. CDR3 DNA sequence: TGTGCCAGCAGGCCTGGCCCGAACACTGAAGCTTTCTTT.

The rearrangement links TRBV7-9 to TRBJ2-3; 8 nucleotides match TRBD1. The CDR3 is 14 residues long. V dropped 5 bases and J dropped 4; count of bases not matched to a gene: 5. Germline V gives CDR1 SEHNR, CDR2 FQNEAQ (reference sequence). The DNA for the CDR3 is TGTGCCAGCAGCCCGGACAGGGTTTCAGATACGCAGTATTTT. Its translation is CASSPDRVSDTQYF.

There are a few counts of this clone. V is TRBV6-5 and J is TRBJ2-7; TRBD1 matches at 9 bases. The V segment lost 6 bases and the J segment 2 bases; nucleotides outside the gene matches: 8. Germline CDR1 and CDR2: MNHEY and SVGAGI. The CDR3 spans 15 residues. CDR3: CASRETGGGPYEQYF. CDR3 coding DNA: TGTGCCAGCAGGGAGACAGGGGGTGGCCCCTACGAGCAGTACTTC.

The chain carries TRBV9 and TRBJ1-1, with a weak D call TRBD1 (5 bases). With 0 bases removed from V and 3 bases from J, the gap between germline ends came to 9 bases. Germline V CDR1 and CDR2: SGDLS, YYNGEE. CDR3 length: 14 amino acids. CDR3 sequence reads: CASSVGQTYTEAFF. DNA of the CDR3: TGTGCCAGCAGCGTAGGACAGACGTACACTGAAGCTTTCTTT.

The rearrangement joins TRBV7-2 to TRBJ2-1; 13 nucleotides line up with TRBD2. Trimming took 0 bases from V and 6 from J; bases not matched to a gene: 5. Germline CDR1 reads SGHTA; CDR2 reads FQGNSA. The CDR3 covers 17 residues. CDR3 sequence (DNA): TGTGCCAGCAGCTTAGCGGGGGGACTAGCGGGAATCAATGAGCAGTTCTTC. Amino acids: CASSLAGGLAGINEQFF.

The chain recombines TRBV28 with TRBJ2-3; D may be TRBD2 (6 bases). The V and J ends lost 5 bases and 1 base respectively, with 22 bases between them. The germline gives CDR1 MDHEN, CDR2 SYDVKM. This CDR3 has 18 amino acids. The chain's CDR3 is CASSPLAGRVRGTDTQYF. CDR3 coding DNA: TGTGCCAGCAGTCCCCTGGCGGGAAGAGTTCGGGGCACAGATACGCAGTATTTT.

The chain uses TRBV28 and TRBJ2-1, with TRBD2 matching over 9 bases. The junction had 4 bases not matched to a gene; V was cut back by 6 bases and J by 4 bases. The CDR3 is 14 amino acids. Germline CDR1 is MDHEN and CDR2 is SYDVKM. The CDR3 region is CASSLAGPYNEQFF. For the CDR3, the DNA is TGTGCCAGCAGCCTAGCGGGACCTTACAATGAGCAGTTCTTC. Complete variable domain (other parts from reference TRBV28 and TRBJ2-1): DVKVTQSSRYLVKRTGEKVFLECVQDMDHENMFWYRQDPGLGLRLIYFSYDVKMKEKGDIPEGYSVSREKKERFSLILESASTNQTSMYLCASSLAGPYNEQFFGPGTRLTVL.

The chain combines TRBV5-4 with TRBJ2-7; a weak D match, TRBD1 (6 bases). The CDR3 totals 15 residues. Germline loops: CDR1 SGHNT, CDR2 YYREEE (reference sequence). V was pared by 5 bases and J by 0 bases, with 15 bases between. Written as DNA, the CDR3 is TGTGCCAGCAGGTTAGGACAGTCCAGCTCCTACGAGCAGTACTTC. Translating gives CASRLGQSSSYEQYF.

The rearrangement links TRBV21-1 to TRBJ2-7; TRBD2, the table's D call, was not compared with the DNA. TRBV21-1 is a pseudogene segment. The CDR3 contains 17 residues. CDR3 in amino acids: CASSKVISTRRWNEQYF. CDR3 bases: TGTGCCAGCAGCAAAGTAATTTCGACTAGAAGGTGGAACGAGCAGTACTTC.

V usage is TRBV19 and J usage is TRBJ2-1; 8 bases align to TRBD2. This CDR3 comprises 17 residues. Trimming at V came to 4 bases and at J to 8 bases, leaving 16 bases not matched to a gene. CDR1 is LNHDA, CDR2 SQIVND, per germline (reference sequence). This CDR3 is CASSTGRGLGVRDEQFF. The CDR3 bases are TGTGCCAGTAGTACGGGAAGGGGACTAGGGGTTAGGGATGAGCAGTTCTTC.

The chain couples TRBV14 to TRBJ2-5; D is unclear. Trimming shortened V by 0 bases and J by 2 bases, and 7 bases separated the two germline ends. Germline CDR1 reads SGHDN; CDR2 reads FVKESK. The CDR3 loop spans 14 amino acids. The CDR3 is CASSQERGQETQYF. CDR3 nucleotide sequence: TGTGCCAGCAGCCAAGAAAGAGGTCAAGAGACCCAGTACTTC.

This clone occurred a few times. The rearrangement links TRBV27 to TRBJ1-1; D call uncertain. Germline CDR1 reads MNHEY; CDR2 reads SMNVEV (reference sequence). Between the trimmed V and J ends, which lost 3 bases and 1 base, there was a span of 6 bases. The CDR3 spans 13 residues. CDR3 in amino acids: CASSFRENTEAFF. The CDR3 DNA is TGTGCCAGCAGTTTTCGGGAGAACACTGAAGCTTTCTTT.

The chain carries TRBV27 and TRBJ2-7, with 9 bases fitting TRBD2. V lost 2 bases, J lost 2 bases, and 1 base stayed unmatched. Looked up from germline, CDR1 is MNHEY and CDR2 is SMNVEV (reference sequence). The CDR3 has 14 amino acids. CDR3 loop: CASSLAGGTYEQYF. The CDR3 DNA is TGTGCCAGCAGTTTAGCGGGGGGGACCTACGAGCAGTACTTC.

The chain couples TRBV10-3 to TRBJ1-5; 8 bases are a match to TRBD1. Germline CDR1 reads ENHRY; CDR2 reads SYGVKD. Trimming at V came to 5 bases and at J to 7 bases, leaving 7 bases not matched to a gene. There are 14 residues in the CDR3. The CDR3 DNA is TGTGCCATCAGTTCCCAGGGGGCAGGCCAGCCCCAGCATTTT. Translating gives CAISSQGAGQPQHF.

This sequence joins TRBV27 and TRBJ2-1, with 8 nucleotides matching TRBD2. The length of the CDR3 is 14 residues. Trimming removed 3 bases from V and 3 bases from J; junction bases left unmatched: 1. In germline, CDR1 is MNHEY, CDR2 SMNVEV (reference sequence). The CDR3 coding sequence is TGTGCCAGCAGTTTCCGGGGGGGCTACAATGAGCAGTTCTTC. Translated, it gives CASSFRGGYNEQFF.

The chain joins TRBV7-9 to TRBJ2-2, with 10 bases that match TRBD2. V was clipped by 4 bases and J by 3 bases; unmatched bases: 11. Per the germline V gene, CDR1 is SEHNR and CDR2 is FQNEAQ (reference sequence). This CDR3 is built from 18 residues. The CDR3 loop reads CASSSILAGIFDTGELFF. The CDR3 DNA reads TGTGCCAGCAGCTCAATACTAGCGGGAATCTTTGACACCGGGGAGCTGTTTTTT.

This chain joins TRBV7-3 and TRBJ2-3, with 14 bases aligning to TRBD2. Trimming removed 5 bases from V and 6 bases from J; junction bases left unmatched: 7. This CDR3 region has 16 residues. Looked up from germline, CDR1 is SGHTA and CDR2 is FQGTGA. The CDR3 reads CASSLGLAGVLDTQYF. CDR3 coding DNA: TGTGCCAGCAGCCTGGGACTAGCGGGAGTCCTGGATACGCAGTATTTT.

This chain joins TRBV3-1 (or the pseudogene TRBV3-2) and TRBJ2-3, with D tentatively TRBD1 (5 bases). The germline V and J ends were trimmed by 6 bases and 2 bases, with 12 bases remaining between them. In germline, CDR1 is LGHDT, CDR2 YNNKEL (reference sequence). The CDR3 spans 14 residues. The CDR3 loop is CASRRAGSTDTQYF. CDR3 DNA sequence: TGTGCCAGCAGAAGGGCAGGGTCCACAGATACGCAGTATTTT.

This chain links TRBV11-3 with TRBJ2-2, with a possible D match to TRBD2 (7 bases). Germline CDR1 is SGHNT and CDR2 is YENEEA. Trimming took 2 bases from V and 4 from J, leaving 11 bases between them. The CDR3 is 15 amino acids. The CDR3 sequence is CASSLRGAVTGELFF. The CDR3, as DNA: TGTGCCAGCAGCTTACGGGGGGCCGTCACCGGGGAGCTGTTTTTT.

This chain uses TRBV2 with TRBJ2-5; 11 bases fit TRBD2. V was clipped by 7 bases and J by 3 bases; unmatched bases: 4. The germline gives CDR1 SNHLY, CDR2 FYNNEI. The CDR3 spans 14 residues. The CDR3 nucleotides read TGTGCCAGCACGAGGGGACTAGCGGAAGAGACCCAGTACTTC. Translated, it gives CASTRGLAEETQYF.

The chain joins TRBV2 to TRBJ1-6; 9 bases align to TRBD1. Germline values: CDR1 SNHLY, CDR2 FYNNEI. CDR3 length: 13 residues. The J segment lost 9 bases and the V segment lost 6 bases, leaving 3 bases of the junction unmatched. CDR3 residues: CASRPGQGSPLHF. CDR3 DNA: TGTGCCAGCAGACCGGGACAGGGTTCACCCCTCCACTTT. Full variable domain (outside the CDR3, taken from reference TRBV2 and TRBJ1-6): EPEVTQTPSHQVTQMGQEVILRCVPISNHLYFYWYRQILGQKVEFLVSFYNNEISEKSEIFDDQFSVERPDGSNFTLKIRSTKLEDSAMYFCASRPGQGSPLHFGNGTRLTVT.

This chain joins TRBV28 and TRBJ1-5; D not resolved. The CDR3 extends over 11 amino acids. Trimming removed 3 bases from V and 8 bases from J, with 5 bases in between. Germline-derived CDR1 and CDR2 are MDHEN and SYDVKM. The CDR3 reads CASSFGEPQHF. The CDR3 nucleotides read TGTGCCAGCAGTTTCGGTGAGCCCCAGCATTTT.

A note on this clone: The same CDR3 also results from other DNA sequences found in this sample. The genes are TRBV27 and TRBJ2-3; 7 bases agree with TRBD2. In germline, CDR1 is MNHEY, CDR2 SMNVEV (reference sequence). The CDR3 is 15 amino acids. V trimming: 2 bases; J trimming: 3 bases; junction bases outside the gene matches: 5. CDR3 residues: CASSLGGVFTDTQYF. The CDR3 region has the DNA TGTGCCAGCAGTTTAGGGGGGGTGTTTACAGATACGCAGTATTTT.